Reported below is one T cell receptor beta chain. Its antigen remains unidentified. Peripheral blood, about 10 milliliters per donor, was collected. This entry belongs to a study of blood T cells in healthy people across ages. Findings and limits, study-wide: Older age coincided with a roughly linear decline in TCR beta diversity per million T cells. Versus aged donors, long-lived donors had higher diversity and more naive CD4+ cells.

For the second PCR, which ran for about 6 to 11 cycles, a sample-barcoded 5' primer and a J-beta primer mix were used. TCRdb used MiXCR to reprocess the 5' RACE reads, holding one entry per CDR3 protein. In the table there are over 1,500,000 distinct CDR3 sequences, approximately 39% of which are singletons. J gave up 8 bases and V 6 bases, and 12 bases lay outside the gene matches. This CDR3 is built from 15 residues. Germline V lookup: CDR1 SQVTM, CDR2 ANQGSEA. This receptor was identified in a human donor in good health. Sequenced material: blood. The chain carries TRBV29-1 and TRBJ2-1; 11 bases are a match to TRBD2. The CDR3 region is CSVTLGLAGGYEQFF. CDR3 DNA: TGCAGCGTGACTTTGGGTCTAGCGGGGGGATATGAGCAGTTCTTC.